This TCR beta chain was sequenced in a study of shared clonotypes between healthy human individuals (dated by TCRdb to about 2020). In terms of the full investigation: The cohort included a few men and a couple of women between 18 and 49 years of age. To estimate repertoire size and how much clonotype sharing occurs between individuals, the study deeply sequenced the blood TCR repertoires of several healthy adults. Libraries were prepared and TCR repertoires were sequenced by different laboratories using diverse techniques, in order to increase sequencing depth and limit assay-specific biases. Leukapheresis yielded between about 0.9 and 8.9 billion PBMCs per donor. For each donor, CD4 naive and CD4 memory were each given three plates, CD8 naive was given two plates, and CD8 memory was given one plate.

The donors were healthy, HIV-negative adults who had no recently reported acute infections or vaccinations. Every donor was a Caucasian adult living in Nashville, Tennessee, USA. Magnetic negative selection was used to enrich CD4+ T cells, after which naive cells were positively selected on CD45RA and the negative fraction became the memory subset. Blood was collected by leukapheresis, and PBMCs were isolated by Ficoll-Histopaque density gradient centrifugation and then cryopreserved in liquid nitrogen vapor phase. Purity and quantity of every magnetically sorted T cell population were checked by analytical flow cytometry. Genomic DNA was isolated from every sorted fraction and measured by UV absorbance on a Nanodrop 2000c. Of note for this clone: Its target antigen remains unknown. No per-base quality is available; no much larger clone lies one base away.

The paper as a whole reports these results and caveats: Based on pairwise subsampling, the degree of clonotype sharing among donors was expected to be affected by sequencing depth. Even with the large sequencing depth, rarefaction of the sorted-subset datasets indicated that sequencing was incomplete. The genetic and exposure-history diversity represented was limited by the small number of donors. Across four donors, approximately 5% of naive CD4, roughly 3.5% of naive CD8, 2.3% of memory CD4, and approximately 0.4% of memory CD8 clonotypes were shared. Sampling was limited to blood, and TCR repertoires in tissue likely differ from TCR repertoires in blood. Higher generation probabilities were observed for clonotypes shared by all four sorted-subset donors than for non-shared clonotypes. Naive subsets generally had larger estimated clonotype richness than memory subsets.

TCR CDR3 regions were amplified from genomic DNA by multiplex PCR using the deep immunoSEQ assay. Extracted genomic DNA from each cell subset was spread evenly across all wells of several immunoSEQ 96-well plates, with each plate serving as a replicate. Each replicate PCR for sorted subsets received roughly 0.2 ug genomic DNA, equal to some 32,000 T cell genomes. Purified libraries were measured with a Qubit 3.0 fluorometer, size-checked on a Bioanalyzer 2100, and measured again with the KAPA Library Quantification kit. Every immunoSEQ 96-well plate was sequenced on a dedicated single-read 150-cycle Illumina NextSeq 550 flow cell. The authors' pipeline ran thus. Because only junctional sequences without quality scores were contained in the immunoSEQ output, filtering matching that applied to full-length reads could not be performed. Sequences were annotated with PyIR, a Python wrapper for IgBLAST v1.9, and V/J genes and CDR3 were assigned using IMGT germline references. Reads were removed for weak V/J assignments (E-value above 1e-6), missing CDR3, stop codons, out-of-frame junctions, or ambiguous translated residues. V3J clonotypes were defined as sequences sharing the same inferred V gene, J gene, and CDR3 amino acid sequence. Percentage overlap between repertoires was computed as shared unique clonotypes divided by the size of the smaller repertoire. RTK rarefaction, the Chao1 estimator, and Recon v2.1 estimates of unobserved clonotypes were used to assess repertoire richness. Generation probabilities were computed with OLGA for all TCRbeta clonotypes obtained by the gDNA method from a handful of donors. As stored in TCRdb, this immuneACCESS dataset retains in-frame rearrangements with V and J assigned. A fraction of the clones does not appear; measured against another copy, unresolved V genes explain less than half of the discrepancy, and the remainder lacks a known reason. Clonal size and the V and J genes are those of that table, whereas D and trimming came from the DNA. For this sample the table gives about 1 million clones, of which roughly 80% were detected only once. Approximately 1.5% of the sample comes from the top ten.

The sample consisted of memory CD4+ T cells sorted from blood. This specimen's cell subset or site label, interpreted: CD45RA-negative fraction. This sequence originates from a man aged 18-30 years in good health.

At the DNA level, the sequence is TGTGCCAGCAGCTTAGGCCGCGGCGGAGGGGCCTACGAGCAGTACTTC. Translated, this gives CASSLGRGGGAYEQYF. The sequence is built from TRBV13 and TRBJ2-7, and perhaps TRBD2 as D gene, on 6 matching bases. From a lookup of the germline V gene (reference sequence), CDR1 and CDR2 are PRHDT and FYEKMQ. The junction carries 14 bases between V and J, which are trimmed by 0 bases and 2 bases respectively. The CDR3 covers 16 residues, taking in both the cysteine and the phenylalanine. CDR3 DNA is the only sequence kept; it has 48 bases, read in frame from the first base.